This passage covers 6 T cell receptor beta chains from one sample sequenced in a study of CD8 T cells in Susac syndrome (dated by TCRdb to the late 2010s). The library was made by the immunoSEQ multiplex PCR assay. RNA was extracted with the RNeasy kit and roughly 0.5 to 1 ug was reverse transcribed using random hexamers. Using fastp at Q25 and MiXCR, TCRdb reprocessed the public reads and kept productive beta chains. When rows share a CDR3 protein, they turn into one entry using the most common DNA and genes. Counted in this sample were around 150,000 distinct CDR3 sequences; over 90% of them appeared once. Jointly, the top ten make up about 0.15% of the sample. The sequenced material came from CD4+ T cells from PBMCs. The receptors originated from a human donor with Susac syndrome.

The V gene is TRBV14, the J gene TRBJ1-2, with D unclear. The ends were cut back, 7 bases at V and 5 bases at J, with 14 bases in the middle. Germline loops: CDR1 SGHDN, CDR2 FVKESK. This CDR3 has 13 residues. CDR3: CASMPAASYGYTF. The CDR3 nucleotides are TGTGCCAGCATGCCAGCAGCCAGTTATGGCTACACCTTC.

The chain carries TRBV7-9 and TRBJ1-1; D is undetermined. With 4 bases removed from V and 4 bases from J, the gap between germline ends came to 13 bases. This CDR3 comprises 14 residues. Germline V CDR1 and CDR2: SEHNR, FQNEAQ (reference sequence). For the CDR3, the DNA is TGTGCCAGCAGCTCAGGAGCGTTGTCCACTGAAGCTTTCTTT. This codes for CASSSGALSTEAFF.

V and J are TRBV20-1 and TRBJ2-6; no firm D call. The CDR3 has 14 amino acids. V was cut by 3 bases and J by 2 bases, with 8 bases left in between. Germline V gene data show CDR1 as DFQATT and CDR2 as SNEGSKA (reference sequence). The CDR3 DNA reads as TGCAGTGCTAGTATGCAAACTGGGGCCAACGTCCTGACTTTC. It yields the protein CSASMQTGANVLTF.

The chain joins TRBV11-3 to TRBJ2-7, with D hard to call. CDR1 and CDR2 from the germline V gene are SGHNT and YENEEA. V was cut by 7 bases and J by 2 bases, with 15 bases left in between. CDR3 length equals 14 residues. CDR3 nucleotides: TGTGCCAGCACGCGGCTTCCTCGGGCCTACGAGCAGTACTTC. It is translated as CASTRLPRAYEQYF.

The chain joins TRBV5-4 to TRBJ1-2, with D possibly matching TRBD1 (5 bases). In germline, CDR1 is SGHNT, CDR2 YYREEE (reference sequence). V lost 1 base and J lost 9, with 19 bases in between. CDR3 size: 15 residues. In nucleotides, the CDR3 is TGTGCCAGCAGCTTGCCCAGGGACCGTATTTTCCGCTACACCTTC. Its protein is CASSLPRDRIFRYTF.

The rearrangement links TRBV3-1 to TRBJ2-7; 10 nucleotides align to TRBD2. The CDR3 covers 14 residues. Losses at the gene ends were 3 bases for V and 3 bases for J; bases not matched to a gene: 2. Germline CDR1 is LGHDT and CDR2 is YNNKEL (reference sequence). Here the CDR3 reads CASSQSSGSYEQYF. In DNA form, the CDR3 reads TGTGCCAGCAGCCAGTCTAGCGGGAGCTACGAGCAGTACTTC.